This entry is about one TCR beta chain. What it binds is not known. The sample comes from a study of cytomegalovirus exposure and HLA in healthy donors. Findings of the study overall: With later analysis, a missense DCLRE1C variant became linked to TCR beta V- and J-gene trimming. Roughly uniform sequencing depth across donors was assumed, possibly incorrectly.

Amplification used 60 Vbeta primers and 13 Jbeta primers. TCRdb's table, derived via immunoSEQ multiplex PCR, lists solely in-frame clones and lacks some. Of about 67,000 clones listed, approximately 67% are singletons. The sequenced sample was PBMCs. This TCR was sampled from a woman aged 25 to 39 in good health and CMV-seronegative.

The CDR3: CASSPQRYQYSQPQHF. The CDR3 bases are TGTGCCAGTAGTCCCCAGCGGTATCAGTATAGTCAGCCCCAGCATTTT. The genes are TRBV19 and TRBJ1-5; D is uncertain. With 5 bases removed from V and 6 bases from J, the gap between germline ends came to 20 bases. The length of the CDR3 is 16 residues. Per the germline V gene, CDR1 is LNHDA and CDR2 is SQIVND (reference sequence).